The 27 T cell receptor beta chains reported below all come from one sample, sequenced in a study of blood T cell repertoires in COVID-19. The data were produced by immunoSEQ multiplex PCR, yet TCRdb's version contains in-frame clones alone and is incomplete. The repertoire holds some 55,000 clones, 90% seen once, with around 8.3% in the top ten. Sequences were obtained from peripheral blood. Receptor source: a woman aged 40 to 50 with active COVID-19.

V is TRBV12-5 and J is TRBJ2-3, with 9 bases fitting TRBD2. This CDR3 spans 14 amino acids. The germline V gene has CDR1 LGHNT and CDR2 FRNRAP. The CDR3 here is CAASASGGTDTQYF. As DNA, the CDR3 is TGTGCCGCTTCGGCTAGCGGGGGCACAGATACGCAGTATTTT.

The V call is TRBV5-1, the J call TRBJ2-5; 7 nucleotides agree with TRBD1. Germline values: CDR1 SGHRS, CDR2 YFSETQ. The V segment lost 5 bases and the J segment 3 bases; nucleotides outside the gene matches: 7. This CDR3 contains 14 residues. The CDR3 reads CASRVTGKEETQYF. CDR3 nucleotides: TGCGCCAGCAGGGTGACAGGGAAAGAAGAGACCCAGTACTTC.

The chain joins TRBV19 to TRBJ2-1; 8 bases are shared with TRBD2. This CDR3 is 17 amino acids long. Germline CDR1 and CDR2: LNHDA and SQIVND (reference sequence). With 4 bases clipped from V and 4 bases from J, the junction kept 12 bases outside the gene matches. The CDR3: CASSTPFGGGMYNEQFF. The CDR3 DNA follows: TGTGCCAGTAGTACCCCTTTTGGCGGGGGGATGTACAATGAGCAGTTCTTC. Full variable domain (missing parts from reference TRBV19 and TRBJ2-1): DGGITQSPKYLFRKEGQNVTLSCEQNLNHDAMYWYRQDPGQGLRLIYYSQIVNDFQKGDIAEGYSVSREKKESFPLTVTSAQKNPTAFYLCASSTPFGGGMYNEQFFGPGTRLTVL.

The chain carries TRBV23-1 and TRBJ2-4; D is possibly TRBD2 (5 bases). Being an ORF, TRBV23-1 has a function that is uncertain. The ends were cut back, 3 bases at V and 0 bases at J, with 9 bases in the middle. CDR3 size: 15 residues. The CDR3 bases are TGCGCCAGCAGTCAGGCGGGTATAGCCAAAAACATTCAGTACTTC. Its protein product is CASSQAGIAKNIQYF.

The chain couples TRBV20-1 to TRBJ2-5; D not resolved. Germline loops: CDR1 DFQATT, CDR2 SNEGSKA (reference sequence). The CDR3 is 11 residues long. The V end was cut by 1 base, the J end by 5 bases, with 5 bases between. The CDR3 sequence is CSARGVETQYF. CDR3 DNA sequence: TGCAGTGCTAGAGGCGTGGAGACCCAGTACTTC.

This clone was detected only once. The V and J genes are TRBV6-5 and TRBJ1-1; 7 nucleotides line up with TRBD1. Per the germline V gene, CDR1 is MNHEY and CDR2 is SVGAGI. This CDR3 spans 16 amino acids. Losses at the gene ends were 2 bases for V and 1 base for J; bases not matched to a gene: 7. This CDR3 reads CASSYQAGTANTEAFF. CDR3 sequence (DNA): TGTGCCAGCAGTTACCAAGCCGGGACAGCGAACACTGAAGCTTTCTTT.

This chain joins TRBV5-1 and TRBJ2-2; 13 nucleotides match TRBD2. The CDR3 has 15 residues. V lost 4 bases to trimming and J lost 6 bases; unmatched junction nucleotides: 3. CDR1 and CDR2 from the germline V gene are SGHRS and YFSETQ. This CDR3 reads CASSATSGGAGELFF. In DNA, the CDR3 is TGCGCCAGCAGCGCAACTAGCGGGGGGGCCGGGGAGCTGTTTTTT. Supplemented by reference TRBV5-1 and TRBJ2-2, the full variable domain reads KAGVTQTPRYLIKTRGQQVTLSCSPISGHRSVSWYQQTPGQGLQFLFEYFSETQRNKGNFPGRFSGRQFSNSRSEMNVSTLELGDSALYLCASSATSGGAGELFFGEGSRLTVL.

This clone was counted once. V gene TRBV24-1 combines with J gene TRBJ2-3; the match to TRBD2 covers 10 bases. This CDR3 region has 15 residues. The germline CDR1 and CDR2 sequences are KGHDR and SFDVKD. Trimming cost V 7 bases and J 2 bases; bases outside gene matches: 5. CDR3 in DNA: TGTGCCACCAGCCTAGCGGGGGACCCCACAGATACGCAGTATTTT. Its protein product is CATSLAGDPTDTQYF.

This clone was observed once. The chain combines TRBV6-4 with TRBJ2-7, with D perhaps TRBD2 (6 bases). The CDR3 is made up of 14 amino acids. Germline V gene lookup returns CDR1 MRHNA and CDR2 SNTAGT. Trimming took 3 bases from V and 4 from J, leaving 13 bases between them. The CDR3 nucleotides read TGTGCCAGCAGTGAGCAACGGGGGAAATACGAGCAGTACTTC. This sequence encodes CASSEQRGKYEQYF.

This chain uses TRBV3-1 (or the pseudogene TRBV3-2) with TRBJ2-6, with D unresolved. Germline assignment: CDR1 LGHDT and CDR2 YNNKEL (reference sequence). This CDR3 is 15 amino acids long. The V end lost 3 bases, the J end lost 0 bases, and 6 bases lay between the germline ends. The DNA of the CDR3 is TGTGCCAGCAGCCAGGCAAACTCTGGGGCCAACGTCCTGACTTTC. It is translated as CASSQANSGANVLTF.

This chain connects TRBV15 to TRBJ2-3; TRBD2 matches at 13 bases. CDR3 length: 16 residues. The V segment lost 5 bases and the J segment 2 bases; nucleotides outside the gene matches: 4. The germline V gene has CDR1 LNHNV and CDR2 YYDKDF (reference sequence). The CDR3 reads CATSGLAGANTDTQYF. The DNA for the CDR3 is TGTGCCACCAGCGGACTAGCGGGGGCCAACACAGATACGCAGTATTTT.

J is TRBJ2-5 and V is TRBV6-2 or TRBV6-3, with D tentatively TRBD2 (5 bases). The length of the CDR3 is 14 residues. Trimming took 4 bases from V and 5 from J, leaving 14 bases between them. Per the germline V gene, CDR1 is MNHEY and CDR2 is SVGEGT. CDR3 DNA sequence: TGTGCCAGCAGTTTCTCAGGACCGGGGGAGACCCAGTACTTC. It translates to CASSFSGPGETQYF.

The chain carries TRBV5-1 and TRBJ2-5, with 13 bases fitting TRBD2. V dropped 4 bases and J dropped 4; count of bases not matched to a gene: 7. This CDR3 has 16 residues. The germline V gene encodes CDR1 SGHRS and CDR2 YFSETQ. The CDR3 region has the DNA TGCGCCAGCAGCCAAACTAGCGGGGGGGCCTTAGAGACCCAGTACTTC. This encodes CASSQTSGGALETQYF.

This rearrangement joins TRBV25-1 to TRBJ2-5; the match to TRBD2 covers 9 bases. Looked up from germline, CDR1 is MGHDK and CDR2 is SYGVNS. After removal of 6 bases from V and 3 bases from J, the junction contained 8 bases not matched to a gene. The CDR3 totals 15 residues. The CDR3 region is CASSRLAALEETQYF. Written as DNA, the CDR3 is TGTGCCAGCAGCCGACTAGCGGCTTTGGAAGAGACCCAGTACTTC.

CDR3 amino acids: CAISTSLNTEAFF. The CDR3 nucleotides are TGTGCCATCAGTACGAGCCTGAACACTGAAGCTTTCTTT. V usage is TRBV10-3 and J usage is TRBJ1-1; D is unresolved. The CDR3 is 13 amino acids. V lost 5 bases and J lost 0, with 7 bases in between. Germline assignment: CDR1 ENHRY and CDR2 SYGVKD.

This chain links TRBV3-1 (or the pseudogene TRBV3-2) with TRBJ2-3; maybe TRBD2 (7 bases). The V end was cut by 0 bases, the J end by 5 bases, with 12 bases between. There are 15 residues in the CDR3. Looked up from germline, CDR1 is LGHDT and CDR2 is YNNKEL (reference sequence). The CDR3 loop reads CASSQDWGGRDTQYF. In nucleotides, the CDR3 is TGTGCCAGCAGCCAAGATTGGGGGGGCAGAGATACGCAGTATTTT.

Only a few counts were recorded for this clone. The V and J genes are TRBV2 and TRBJ1-5; 10 nucleotides agree with TRBD1. Germline-derived CDR1 and CDR2 are SNHLY and FYNNEI. V lost 5 bases, J lost 6 bases, and 4 bases stayed unmatched. This CDR3 spans 14 amino acids. In DNA form, the CDR3 reads TGTGCCAGCAGTAGACAGGGGGCTCGTCAGCCCCAGCATTTT. Its translation is CASSRQGARQPQHF.

The V call is TRBV6-4, the J call TRBJ2-3; TRBD2 matches 7 bases. Germline CDR1 and CDR2: MRHNA and SNTAGT. V was clipped by 6 bases and J by 2 bases; unmatched bases: 5. The CDR3 is 14 residues long. The CDR3 nucleotides read TGTGCCAGCAGGGCGGGACTAACCACAGATACGCAGTATTTT. It translates to CASRAGLTTDTQYF.

The chain carries TRBV3-1 (or the pseudogene TRBV3-2) and TRBJ1-1; 8 bases match TRBD1. Trimming removed 0 bases from V and 10 bases from J; junction bases left unmatched: 19. Germline V gene lookup returns CDR1 LGHDT and CDR2 YNNKEL (reference sequence). This CDR3 region has 18 residues. In DNA, the CDR3 is TGTGCCAGCAGCCAAGACCGGACAGGGAACGCCCTGCCAATTCGAGCTTTCTTT. It codes for CASSQDRTGNALPIRAFF.

The V gene is TRBV5-1, the J gene TRBJ2-1, with D maybe TRBD1 (6 bases). V was clipped by 3 bases and J by 8 bases, with 18 bases between them. Germline CDR1 and CDR2: SGHRS and YFSETQ. This CDR3 has 15 amino acids. CDR3 nucleotide sequence: TGCGCCAGCAGCTCAGGGGATACAGGGATCCATGAGCAGTTCTTC. Protein sequence: CASSSGDTGIHEQFF.

The chain combines TRBV5-8 with TRBJ2-6; D may be TRBD2 (5 bases). Deletions cut 1 base from V and 1 base from J, with 15 bases between. The CDR3 covers 18 residues. Germline V gene data show CDR1 as SGHTS and CDR2 as YDEGEE. The CDR3 DNA is TGTGCCAGCAGCTTGCTACGGAAAGCGGATTCTGGGGCCAACGTCCTGACTTTC. Translation gives CASSLLRKADSGANVLTF.

This clone came up once. This chain connects TRBV3-1 (or the pseudogene TRBV3-2) to TRBJ2-7; 13 positions agree with TRBD2. CDR1 and CDR2 (germline): LGHDT, YNNKEL (reference sequence). The CDR3 sequence is 17 residues long. Losses at the gene ends were 0 bases for V and 2 bases for J; bases not matched to a gene: 4. The CDR3 region has the DNA TGTGCCAGCAGCCAAGACACGACTAGCGGGGGGACCTACGAGCAGTACTTC. Its translation: CASSQDTTSGGTYEQYF.

This chain joins TRBV2 and TRBJ1-2; a possible D gene is TRBD1 (6 bases). V lost 8 bases and J 1 base, leaving 14 bases between the germline ends. The CDR3 extends over 14 amino acids. The germline V gene encodes CDR1 SNHLY and CDR2 FYNNEI. The CDR3 DNA reads as TGTGCCAGCGGGATCCCGGACAGTAACTATGGCTACACCTTC. Residues: CASGIPDSNYGYTF.

This chain uses TRBV25-1 with TRBJ2-3; 8 bases fit TRBD1. V shed 5 bases and J 8 bases; nucleotides not matched to a gene: 12. Germline values: CDR1 MGHDK, CDR2 SYGVNS. CDR3 length equals 15 residues. The CDR3 region is CASSPGQAPIGTQYF. The CDR3 coding sequence is TGTGCCAGCAGTCCGGGACAGGCGCCTATAGGTACGCAGTATTTT.

The rearrangement links TRBV27 to TRBJ1-4; no clear D. CDR3 length equals 13 residues. Trimming cost V 11 bases and J 0 bases, with 10 bases left between them. Per the germline V gene, CDR1 is MNHEY and CDR2 is SMNVEV (reference sequence). The CDR3 protein is CAGPGATNEKLFF. In DNA form, the CDR3 reads TGTGCCGGCCCAGGTGCAACTAATGAAAAACTGTTTTTT. Full variable domain (remainder filled in from reference TRBV27 and TRBJ1-4): EAQVTQNPRYLITVTGKKLTVTCSQNMNHEYMSWYRQDPGLGLRQIYYSMNVEVTDKGDVPEGYKVSRKEKRNFPLILESPSPNQTSLYFCAGPGATNEKLFFGSGTQLSVL.

J is TRBJ2-2 and V is TRBV6-5, with a possible D match to TRBD1 (5 bases). V dropped 2 bases and J dropped 3 bases, with 10 bases sitting between them. The CDR3 runs to 15 residues. Germline V CDR1 and CDR2: MNHEY, SVGAGI. This CDR3 is CASSYRGRDTGELFF. DNA of the CDR3: TGTGCCAGCAGTTACAGGGGCCGTGACACCGGGGAGCTGTTTTTT.

V gene TRBV12-5 combines with J gene TRBJ1-6; D is undetermined. The CDR3 extends over 15 amino acids. Germline V gives CDR1 LGHNT, CDR2 FRNRAP. Trimming shortened V by 2 bases and J by 0 bases, and 5 bases separated the two germline ends. In DNA form, the CDR3 reads TGTGCTAGTGGTTTGACAGACTCCTATAATTCACCCCTCCACTTT. Its translation: CASGLTDSYNSPLHF.